Listed here are 6 T cell receptor beta chains from one sample, sequenced in a study of blood T cell repertoires in COVID-19. Profiled with immunoSEQ multiplex PCR; TCRdb holds only in-frame clones, not every one. Of roughly 180,000 clones in the sample, more than 70% were seen once. The sample consisted of peripheral blood. Every receptor here comes from a woman under 40 with acute or convalescent COVID-19.

The gene calls are TRBV7-2 and TRBJ2-5, with TRBD1 as a possible D gene (6 bases). The V gene's germline CDR1 is SGHTA and CDR2 FQGNSA. The CDR3 runs to 13 residues. V gave up 5 bases and J gave up 2 bases, with 9 bases separating them. Here the CDR3 DNA reads TGTGCCAGCAGCAATCAGGGGCAAGAGACCCAGTACTTC. Translation gives CASSNQGQETQYF.

This chain uses TRBV10-3 with TRBJ2-1; TRBD2 might be the D (7 bases). V lost 6 bases to trimming and J lost 6 bases, with 21 bases between them. Germline V gives CDR1 ENHRY, CDR2 SYGVKD. CDR3 size: 16 residues. The CDR3 loop reads CAISAGSGKGGNEQFF. The CDR3 nucleotides are TGTGCCATCAGCGCCGGCAGCGGGAAGGGGGGCAATGAGCAGTTCTTC.

The gene calls are TRBV6-5 and TRBJ2-7, with D possibly TRBD2 on 5 matching bases. The germline gives CDR1 MNHEY, CDR2 SVGAGI. The CDR3 runs to 13 residues. V lost 6 bases, J lost 3 bases, and 12 bases lay in between. The CDR3 region is CASRRGPNYEQYF. The CDR3, as DNA: TGTGCCAGCAGGCGAGGGCCCAACTACGAGCAGTACTTC.

This chain links TRBV15 with TRBJ2-3, with 7 bases that match TRBD2. The junction had 18 bases not matched to a gene; V was cut back by 9 bases and J by 6 bases. CDR3 length equals 16 residues. Germline V gene data show CDR1 as LNHNV and CDR2 as YYDKDF (reference sequence). CDR3 nucleotide sequence: TGTGCCACTGAGTTAAAATCGGCGGGAGCGGGGGATACGCAGTATTTT. Protein sequence: CATELKSAGAGDTQYF.

The J gene is TRBJ1-6, the V gene TRBV6-1; TRBD1 matches at 12 bases. CDR1 and CDR2 from the germline V gene are MNHNS and SASEGT. The V and J ends lost 4 bases and 7 bases, in that order; junction bases with no gene match: 8. The CDR3 is 17 residues long. The chain's CDR3 is CASSATGTGGWNSPLHF. Written as DNA, the CDR3 is TGTGCCAGCAGTGCAACAGGGACAGGGGGCTGGAATTCACCCCTCCACTTT.

This chain links TRBV7-8 with TRBJ2-7; 7 bases line up with TRBD2. The CDR3 consists of 14 residues. Germline CDR1 and CDR2: SGHVS and FQNEAQ. Trimming at V came to 5 bases and at J to 4 bases, leaving 8 bases not matched to a gene. The CDR3 coding sequence is TGTGCCAGCAGCCCGGAGCGGGAAAGATACGAGCAGTACTTC. Translated, it gives CASSPERERYEQYF.